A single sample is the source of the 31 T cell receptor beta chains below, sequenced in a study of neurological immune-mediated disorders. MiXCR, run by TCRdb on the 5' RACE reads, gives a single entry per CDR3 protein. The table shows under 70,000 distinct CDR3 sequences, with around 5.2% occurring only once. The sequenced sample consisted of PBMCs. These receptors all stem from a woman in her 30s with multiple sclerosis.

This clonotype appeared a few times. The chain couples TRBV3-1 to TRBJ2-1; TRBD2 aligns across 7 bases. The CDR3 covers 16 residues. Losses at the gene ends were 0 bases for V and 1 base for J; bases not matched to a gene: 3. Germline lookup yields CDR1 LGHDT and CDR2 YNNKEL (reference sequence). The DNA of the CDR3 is TGTGCCAGCAGCCAAGATTCCGGGGGGTCCTACAATGAGCAGTTCTTC. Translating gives CASSQDSGGSYNEQFF.

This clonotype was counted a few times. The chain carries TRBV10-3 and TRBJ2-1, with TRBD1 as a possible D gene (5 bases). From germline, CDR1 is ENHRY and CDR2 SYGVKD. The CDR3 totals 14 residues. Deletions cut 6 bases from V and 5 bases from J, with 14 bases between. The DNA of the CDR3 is TGTGCCATCAGGATCGAAGGGGTGGACAATGAGCAGTTCTTC. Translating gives CAIRIEGVDNEQFF.

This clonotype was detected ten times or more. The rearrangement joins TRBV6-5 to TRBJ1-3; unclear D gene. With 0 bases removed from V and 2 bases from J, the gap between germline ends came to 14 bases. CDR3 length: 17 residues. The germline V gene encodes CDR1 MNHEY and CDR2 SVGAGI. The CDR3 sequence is CASSYSSFQVAGNTIYF. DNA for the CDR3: TGTGCCAGCAGTTACTCGAGTTTCCAGGTTGCTGGAAACACCATATATTTT.

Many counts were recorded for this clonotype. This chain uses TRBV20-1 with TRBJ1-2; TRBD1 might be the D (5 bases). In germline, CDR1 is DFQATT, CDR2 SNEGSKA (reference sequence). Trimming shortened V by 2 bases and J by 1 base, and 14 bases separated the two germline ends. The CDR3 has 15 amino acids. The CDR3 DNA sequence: TGCAGTGCTAGAAAAATCGGGGGGGGTAACTATGGCTACACCTTC. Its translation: CSARKIGGGNYGYTF.

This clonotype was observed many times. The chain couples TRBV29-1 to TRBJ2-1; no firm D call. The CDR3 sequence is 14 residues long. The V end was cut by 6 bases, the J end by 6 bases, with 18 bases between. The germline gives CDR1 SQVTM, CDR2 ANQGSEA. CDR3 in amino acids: CSVRLPVGGNEQFF. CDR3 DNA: TGCAGCGTCCGACTTCCCGTCGGTGGCAATGAGCAGTTCTTC.

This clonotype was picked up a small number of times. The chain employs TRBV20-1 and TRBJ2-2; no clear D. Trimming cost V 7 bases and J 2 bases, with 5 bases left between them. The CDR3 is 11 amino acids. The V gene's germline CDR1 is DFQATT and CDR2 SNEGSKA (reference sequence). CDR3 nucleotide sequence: TGCAGTGTCTTAAACACCGGGGAGCTGTTTTTT. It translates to CSVLNTGELFF.

Here the CDR3 reads CASSGGTGDNYTF. CDR3 DNA sequence: TGCGCCAGCAGCGGCGGGACAGGGGATAACTACACCTTC. The chain is built from TRBV5-1 and TRBJ1-2, with 10 bases aligning to TRBD1. The V and J ends lost 4 bases and 10 bases, in that order; junction bases with no gene match: 7. The CDR3 is 13 amino acids. Germline-derived CDR1 and CDR2 are SGHRS and YFSETQ.

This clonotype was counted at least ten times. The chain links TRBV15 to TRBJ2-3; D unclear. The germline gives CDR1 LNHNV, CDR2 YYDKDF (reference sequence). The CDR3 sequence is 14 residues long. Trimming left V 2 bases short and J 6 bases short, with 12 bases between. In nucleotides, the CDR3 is TGTGCCACCAGCAGATCCACGGCTTCGGATACGCAGTATTTT. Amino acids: CATSRSTASDTQYF.

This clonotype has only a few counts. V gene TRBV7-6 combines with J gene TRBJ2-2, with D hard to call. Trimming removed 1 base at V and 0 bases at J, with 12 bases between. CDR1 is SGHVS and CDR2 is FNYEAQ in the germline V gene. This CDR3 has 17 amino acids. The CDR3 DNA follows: TGTGCCAGCAGCTTAGACAGCCTATACGCGAACACCGGGGAGCTGTTTTTT. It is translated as CASSLDSLYANTGELFF. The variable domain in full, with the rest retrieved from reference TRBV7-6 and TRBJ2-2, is GAGVSQSPRYKVTKRGQDVALRCDPISGHVSLYWYRQALGQGPEFLTYFNYEAQQDKSGLPNDRFSAERPEGSISTLTIQRTEQRDSAMYRCASSLDSLYANTGELFFGEGSRLTVL.

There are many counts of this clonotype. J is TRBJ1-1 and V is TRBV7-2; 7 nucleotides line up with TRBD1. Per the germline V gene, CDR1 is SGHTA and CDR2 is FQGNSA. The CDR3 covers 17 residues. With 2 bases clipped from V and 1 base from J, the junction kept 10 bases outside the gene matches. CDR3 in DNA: TGTGCCAGCAGCTTAAAAACAGGGGAGTTAAGGAACACTGAAGCTTTCTTT. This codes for CASSLKTGELRNTEAFF.

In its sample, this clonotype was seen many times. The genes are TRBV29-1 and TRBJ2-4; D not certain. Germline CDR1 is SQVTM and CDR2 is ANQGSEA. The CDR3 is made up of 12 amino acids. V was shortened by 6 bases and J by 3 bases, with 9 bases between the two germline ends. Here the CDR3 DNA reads TGCAGCGTCCTTAAGGACAAAAACATTCAGTACTTC. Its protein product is CSVLKDKNIQYF.

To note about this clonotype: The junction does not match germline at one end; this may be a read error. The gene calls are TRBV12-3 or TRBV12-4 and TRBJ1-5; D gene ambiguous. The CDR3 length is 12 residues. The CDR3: CASSLYNWPQNF. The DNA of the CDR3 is TGTGCCAGCAGTTTATACAATTGGCCCCAGAATTTT.

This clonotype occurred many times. The CDR3 DNA follows: TGTGCCAGCAGTGAAGCGGTAGTTCAGACAAATCAGCCCCAGCATTTT. It specifies CASSEAVVQTNQPQHF. The chain is built from TRBV6-1 and TRBJ1-5; D is unclear. Germline loops: CDR1 MNHNS, CDR2 SASEGT. Trimming shortened V by 0 bases and J by 4 bases, and 13 bases separated the two germline ends. The CDR3 is 16 amino acids.

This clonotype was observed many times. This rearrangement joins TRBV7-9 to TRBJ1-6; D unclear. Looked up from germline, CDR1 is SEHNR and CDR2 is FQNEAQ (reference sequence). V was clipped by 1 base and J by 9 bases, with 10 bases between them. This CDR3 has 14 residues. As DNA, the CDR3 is TGTGCCAGCAGCTTAGAACAATACGGTTCACCCCTCCACTTT. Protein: CASSLEQYGSPLHF.

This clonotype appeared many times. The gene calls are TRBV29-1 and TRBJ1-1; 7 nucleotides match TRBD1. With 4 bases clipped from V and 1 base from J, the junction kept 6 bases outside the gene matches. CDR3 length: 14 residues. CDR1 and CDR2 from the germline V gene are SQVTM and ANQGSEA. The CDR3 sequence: CSVVVRGKNTEAFF. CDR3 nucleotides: TGCAGCGTTGTTGTCAGGGGGAAGAACACTGAAGCTTTCTTT.

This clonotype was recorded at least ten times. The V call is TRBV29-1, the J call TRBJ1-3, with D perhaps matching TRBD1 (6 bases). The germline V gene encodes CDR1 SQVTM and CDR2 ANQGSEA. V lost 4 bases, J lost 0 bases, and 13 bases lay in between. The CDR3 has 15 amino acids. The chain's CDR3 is CSVVGGATSGNTIYF. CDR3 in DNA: TGCAGCGTTGTTGGGGGGGCGACCTCTGGAAACACCATATATTTT.

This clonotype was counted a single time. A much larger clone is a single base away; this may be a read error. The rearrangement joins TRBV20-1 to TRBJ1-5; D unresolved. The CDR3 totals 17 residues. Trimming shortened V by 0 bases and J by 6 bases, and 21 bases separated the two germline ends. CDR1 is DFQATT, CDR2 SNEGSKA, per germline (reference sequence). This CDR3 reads CSARDHRVLKVAQPQHF. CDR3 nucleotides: TGCAGTGCTAGAGACCACCGGGTACTCAAGGTGGCTCAGCCCCAGCATTTT.

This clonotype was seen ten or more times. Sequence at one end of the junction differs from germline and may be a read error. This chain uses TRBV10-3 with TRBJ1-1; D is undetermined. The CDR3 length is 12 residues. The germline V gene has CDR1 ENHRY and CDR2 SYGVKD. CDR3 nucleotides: TGTGCCATCGCTACCCCGTGGGGTGAACCTCTCTTT. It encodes CAIATPWGEPLF.

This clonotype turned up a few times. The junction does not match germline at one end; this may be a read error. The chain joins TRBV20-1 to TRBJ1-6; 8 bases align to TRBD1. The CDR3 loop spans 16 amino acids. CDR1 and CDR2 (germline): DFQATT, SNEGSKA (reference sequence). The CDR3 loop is CSGGQGTVFPNSPLNF. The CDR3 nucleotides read TGCAGTGGAGGACAGGGCACCGTTTTCCCCAATTCACCCCTCAACTTT.

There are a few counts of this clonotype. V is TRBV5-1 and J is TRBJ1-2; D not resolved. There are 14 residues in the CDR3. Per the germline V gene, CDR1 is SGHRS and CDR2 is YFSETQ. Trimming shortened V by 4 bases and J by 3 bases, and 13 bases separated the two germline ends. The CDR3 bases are TGCGCCAGCAGCCCAGGAACCGAATACTATGGCTACACCTTC. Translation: CASSPGTEYYGYTF.

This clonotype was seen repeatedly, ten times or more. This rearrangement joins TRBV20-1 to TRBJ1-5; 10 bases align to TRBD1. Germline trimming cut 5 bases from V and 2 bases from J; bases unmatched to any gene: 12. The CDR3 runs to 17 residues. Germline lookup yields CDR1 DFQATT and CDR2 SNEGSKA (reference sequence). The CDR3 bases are TGCAGTGCTGAGGGACAGGGGAGATTGTGGGGCAATCAGCCCCAGCATTTT. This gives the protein CSAEGQGRLWGNQPQHF.

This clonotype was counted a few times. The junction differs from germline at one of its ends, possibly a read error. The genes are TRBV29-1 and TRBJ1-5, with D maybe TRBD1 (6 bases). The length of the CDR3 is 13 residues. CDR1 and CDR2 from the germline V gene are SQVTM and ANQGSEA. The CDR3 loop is CSVRRGLDQPQNF. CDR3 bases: TGCAGCGTTCGCAGGGGACTGGATCAGCCCCAGAATTTT.

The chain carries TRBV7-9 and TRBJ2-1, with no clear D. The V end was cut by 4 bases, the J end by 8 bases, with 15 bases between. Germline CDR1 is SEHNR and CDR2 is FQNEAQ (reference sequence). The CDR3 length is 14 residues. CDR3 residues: CASSSGWTAYEQFF. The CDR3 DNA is TGTGCCAGCAGCTCCGGGTGGACGGCCTATGAGCAGTTCTTC.

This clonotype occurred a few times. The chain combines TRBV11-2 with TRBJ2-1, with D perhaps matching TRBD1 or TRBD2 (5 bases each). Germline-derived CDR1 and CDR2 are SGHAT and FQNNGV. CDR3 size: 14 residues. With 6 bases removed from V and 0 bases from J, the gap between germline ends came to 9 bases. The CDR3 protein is CASRGESSYNEQFF. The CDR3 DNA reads TGTGCCAGCAGGGGGGAGAGCTCCTACAATGAGCAGTTCTTC.

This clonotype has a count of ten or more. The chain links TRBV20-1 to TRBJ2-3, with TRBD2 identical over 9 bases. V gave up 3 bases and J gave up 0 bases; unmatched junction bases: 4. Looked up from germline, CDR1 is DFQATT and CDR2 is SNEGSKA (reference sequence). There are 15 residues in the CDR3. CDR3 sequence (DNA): TGCAGTGCTAGCAAGCGGGGGGCTAGCACAGATACGCAGTATTTT. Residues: CSASKRGASTDTQYF.

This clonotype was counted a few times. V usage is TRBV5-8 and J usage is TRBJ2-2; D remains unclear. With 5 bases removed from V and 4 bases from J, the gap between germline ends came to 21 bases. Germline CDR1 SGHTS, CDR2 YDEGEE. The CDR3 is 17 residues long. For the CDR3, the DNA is TGTGCCAGCAGAGTTACCCCCCGCGGTGGATCCACCGGGGAGCTGTTTTTT. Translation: CASRVTPRGGSTGELFF. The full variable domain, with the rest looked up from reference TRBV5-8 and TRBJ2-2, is EAGVTQSPTHLIKTRGQQATLRCSPISGHTSVYWYQQALGLGLQFLLWYDEGEERNRGNFPPRFSGRQFPNYSSELNVNALELEDSALYLCASRVTPRGGSTGELFFGEGSRLTVL.

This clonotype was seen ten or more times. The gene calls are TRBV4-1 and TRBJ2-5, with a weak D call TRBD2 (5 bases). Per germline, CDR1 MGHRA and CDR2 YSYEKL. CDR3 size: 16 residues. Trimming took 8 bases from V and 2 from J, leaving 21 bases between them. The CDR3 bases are TGCGCCAGCTCTGGTAGCGAGTTTGCCCCTCAAGAGACCCAGTACTTC. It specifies CASSGSEFAPQETQYF.

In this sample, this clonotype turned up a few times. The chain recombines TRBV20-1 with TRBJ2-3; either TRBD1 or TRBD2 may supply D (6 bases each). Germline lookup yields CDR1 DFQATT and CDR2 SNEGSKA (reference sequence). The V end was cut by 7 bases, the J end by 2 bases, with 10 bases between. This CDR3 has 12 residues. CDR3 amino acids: CSERGPTDTQYF. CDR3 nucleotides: TGCAGTGAACGGGGGCCCACAGATACGCAGTATTTT.

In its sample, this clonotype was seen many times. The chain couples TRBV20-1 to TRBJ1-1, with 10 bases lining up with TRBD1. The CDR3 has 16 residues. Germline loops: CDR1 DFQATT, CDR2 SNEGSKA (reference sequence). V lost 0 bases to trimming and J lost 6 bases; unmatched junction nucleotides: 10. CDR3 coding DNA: TGCAGTGCTAGAGATGGACAGGGGGATAGGAGACCTGAAGCTTTCTTT. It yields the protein CSARDGQGDRRPEAFF.

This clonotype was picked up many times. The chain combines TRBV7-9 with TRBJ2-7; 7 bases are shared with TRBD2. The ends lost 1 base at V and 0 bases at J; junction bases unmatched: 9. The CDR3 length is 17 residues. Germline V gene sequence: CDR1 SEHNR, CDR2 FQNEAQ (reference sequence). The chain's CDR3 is CASSLGPLAAFSYEQYF. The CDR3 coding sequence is TGTGCCAGCAGCTTAGGGCCCCTAGCGGCGTTCTCCTACGAGCAGTACTTC.

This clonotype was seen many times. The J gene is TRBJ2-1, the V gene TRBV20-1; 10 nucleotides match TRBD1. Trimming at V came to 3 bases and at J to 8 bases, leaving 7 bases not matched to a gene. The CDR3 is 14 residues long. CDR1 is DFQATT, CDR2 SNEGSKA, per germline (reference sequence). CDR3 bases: TGCAGTGCTAGCGGAGGACAGGGGGAAGATGAGCAGTTCTTC. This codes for CSASGGQGEDEQFF.